Listed below are T cell receptor beta chains from one sample, sequenced in a study of T cell responses to AZD1222 COVID-19 vaccine. The data were produced by immunoSEQ multiplex PCR, yet TCRdb's version contains in-frame clones alone and is incomplete. The table lists tens of thousands of clones, roughly 87% of them singletons. The sample was peripheral blood, taken on day 0 of AZD1222 vaccination. The receptors come from an adult in good health. The CDR3 runs from the conserved cysteine through the conserved F or W. A D gene is named only where the DNA matches it firmly. Size tells how often a clone was seen (once, few, many) or the class of an expanded clone, and some rows leave it out.

cdr3_length	d_call	v_call	j_call	clone_size	cdr3_aa	cdr3_nt
17	TRBD2	TRBV7-6	TRBJ2-1	once	CASSFSRGLAGGNEQFF	TGTGCCAGCAGCTTTAGTAGAGGACTAGCGGGGGGCAATGAGCAGTTCTTC
13	TRBD1	TRBV5-1	TRBJ1-6	.	CASSDRANSPLHF	TGCGCCAGTTCGGACAGGGCCAATTCACCCCTCCACTTT
13	.	TRBV28	TRBJ2-5	.	CATMIREGGTQYF	TGTGCCACCATGATTAGAGAGGGGGGGACCCAGTACTTC
14	.	TRBV30	TRBJ1-3	.	CAWSQQASGNTIYF	TGTGCCTGGAGTCAACAGGCATCTGGAAACACCATATATTTT
15	.	TRBV7-2	TRBJ2-6	medium-sized	CASSQRQSGANVLTF	TGTGCCAGCAGTCAAAGACAGTCTGGGGCCAACGTCCTGACTTTC
16	.	TRBV27	TRBJ2-1	.	CASSLPSQGGKREQFF	TGTGCCAGCAGTTTACCCTCGCAGGGGGGAAAGCGTGAGCAGTTCTTC
16	TRBD2	TRBV24-1	TRBJ2-1	.	CATSDAGLAGYNEQFF	TGTGCCACCAGTGATGCGGGACTAGCGGGATACAATGAGCAGTTCTTC
12	.	TRBV6-1	TRBJ1-1	.	CASSDSRGRAFF	TGTGCCAGCAGTGATAGCAGGGGAAGAGCTTTCTTT
14	.	TRBV6-5	TRBJ2-7	.	CASSYGRTVYEQYF	TGTGCCAGCAGTTACGGGAGGACAGTCTACGAGCAGTACTTC
15	TRBD2	TRBV2	TRBJ2-1	.	CASSALAGRGNEQFF	TGTGCCAGCAGTGCCCTAGCGGGGAGGGGGAATGAGCAGTTCTTC
15	.	TRBV5-6	TRBJ1-6	once	CASYPGRRIPSPLHF	TGTGCCAGCTACCCAGGGCGGAGAATCCCTTCACCCCTCCACTTT
15	TRBD1	TRBV9	TRBJ1-5	few	CASSAGGGGNQPQHF	TGTGCCAGCAGCGCAGGGGGAGGGGGCAATCAGCCCCAGCATTTT
15	.	TRBV29-1	TRBJ2-2	.	CSVEEGKTNTGELFF	TGCAGCGTTGAAGAGGGGAAAACGAACACCGGGGAGCTGTTTTTT
16	.	TRBV19	TRBJ1-1	.	CASSIIGRGVNTEAFF	TGTGCCAGTAGTATAATTGGGCGAGGCGTGAACACTGAAGCTTTCTTT
13	.	TRBV18	TRBJ1-1	.	CASAPGILGEAFF	TGTGCCAGCGCCCCGGGGATTCTTGGGGAAGCTTTCTTT
13	.	TRBV2	TRBJ2-2	.	CASKQGYAGELFF	TGTGCCAGCAAGCAGGGTTACGCCGGGGAGCTGTTTTTT
13	.	TRBV12-3/TRBV12-4	TRBJ1-1	.	CASSLSSNTEAFF	TGTGCCAGCAGTTTAAGCTCAAACACTGAAGCTTTCTTT
14	.	TRBV6-2/TRBV6-3	TRBJ2-5	.	CASSSPTGQETQYF	TGTGCCAGCAGTTCCCCGACTGGGCAAGAGACCCAGTACTTC
15	.	TRBV7-9	TRBJ2-3	.	CASSIALGFTDTQYF	TGTGCCAGCAGTATAGCTTTGGGTTTCACAGATACGCAGTATTTT
16	.	TRBV3-1/TRBV3-2	TRBJ1-6	.	CASSHQGFSKNSPLHF	TGTGCCAGCAGCCACCAGGGATTCAGTAAGAATTCACCCCTCCACTTT
15	.	TRBV6-6	TRBJ1-6	few	CASTTGVRGYSPLHF	TGTGCCAGCACCACCGGGGTTAGGGGCTATTCACCCCTCCACTTT
13	.	TRBV6-4	TRBJ1-2	.	CASSDSRNYGYTF	TGTGCCAGCAGTGACTCGAGGAACTATGGCTACACCTTC